What follows describes a single TCR beta chain. The CDR3 extends over 14 amino acids. The V end was cut by 0 bases, the J end by 3 bases, with 9 bases between. The germline V gene has CDR1 MNHEY and CDR2 SVGAGI. The isolated RNA, all of it, was reverse transcribed, so expressed TCRB transcripts were what got sequenced. Assay used: immunoSEQ multiplex PCR; TCRdb lists only in-frame clones, some missing. The sample yields 350,000 to 400,000 clones, roughly 16% seen once. These data belong to a study of beta chain features in type 1 diabetes. The sequencing sample was made of naive CD4+ T cells from blood. The chain combines TRBV6-5 with TRBJ2-7; possible D gene TRBD1, 5 bases. The sequence was obtained from a woman in her late teens or twenties in good health. The DNA of the CDR3 is TGTGCCAGCAGTTACTCTGACAGAGTCTACGAGCAGTACTTC. Translated: CASSYSDRVYEQYF.